These T cell receptor beta chains were read from a single sample in a study of T cells in localized non-small cell lung cancer. TCRdb's copy holds only in-frame clones and misses some; the assay was immunoSEQ multiplex PCR. The sample includes about 26,000 clones, 81% of them seen just once. This specimen was peripheral blood, taken before any cancer treatment. The receptors shown here come from a man between 35 and 75 years old with stage III squamous cell lung carcinoma. Both conserved end residues are part of each CDR3. D genes are given only for firm matches. A clone size is listed for some rows: how often the clone was seen (once, few, many), or a class if it is expanded.

v_call: TRBV5-1; j_call: TRBJ2-5; cdr3_length: 13; d_call: NA; clone_size: NA; cdr3_aa: CASSPSSSETQYF; cdr3_nt: TGCGCCAGCAGCCCCTCTAGCTCGGAGACCCAGTACTTC
v_call: TRBV5-1; j_call: TRBJ2-1; cdr3_length: 15; d_call: TRBD1; clone_size: NA; cdr3_aa: CASSLGGQLYNEQFF; cdr3_nt: TGCGCCAGCAGCTTGGGGGGACAGCTCTACAATGAGCAGTTCTTC
v_call: TRBV4-1; j_call: TRBJ2-3; cdr3_length: 14; d_call: NA; clone_size: few; cdr3_aa: CASSHRGITDTQYF; cdr3_nt: TGCGCCAGCAGCCATAGGGGGATCACAGATACGCAGTATTTT
v_call: TRBV6-5; j_call: TRBJ2-2; cdr3_length: 14; d_call: NA; clone_size: NA; cdr3_aa: CASRGDTYTGELFF; cdr3_nt: TGTGCCAGCAGGGGGGACACCTATACCGGGGAGCTGTTTTTT
v_call: TRBV28; j_call: TRBJ2-3; cdr3_length: 14; d_call: TRBD2; clone_size: NA; cdr3_aa: CASSLQGAGSSQYF; cdr3_nt: TGTGCCAGCAGCCTTCAGGGAGCGGGATCGTCGCAGTATTTT
v_call: TRBV7-2; j_call: TRBJ2-1; cdr3_length: 16; d_call: TRBD1; clone_size: NA; cdr3_aa: CASSFSGTGFYNEQFF; cdr3_nt: TGTGCCAGCAGCTTCTCCGGGACAGGGTTCTACAATGAGCAGTTCTTC
v_call: TRBV7-3; j_call: TRBJ2-3; cdr3_length: 16; d_call: TRBD2; clone_size: NA; cdr3_aa: CASSPGTSGSTDTQYF; cdr3_nt: TGTGCCAGCAGCCCAGGGACTAGCGGGAGCACAGATACGCAGTATTTT
v_call: TRBV13; j_call: TRBJ2-1; cdr3_length: 14; d_call: NA; clone_size: NA; cdr3_aa: CASSWVGGADEQFF; cdr3_nt: TGTGCCAGCAGCTGGGTAGGAGGGGCAGATGAGCAGTTCTTC
v_call: TRBV19; j_call: TRBJ2-2; cdr3_length: 16; d_call: TRBD1; clone_size: NA; cdr3_aa: CASSRRGQGTVGELFF; cdr3_nt: TGTGCCAGTAGTCGTAGGGGACAGGGGACGGTCGGGGAGCTGTTTTTT
v_call: TRBV18; j_call: TRBJ2-5; cdr3_length: 14; d_call: NA; clone_size: few; cdr3_aa: CASSPYSEKETQYF; cdr3_nt: TGTGCCAGCTCACCATACTCAGAGAAAGAGACCCAGTACTTC
v_call: TRBV12-5; j_call: TRBJ2-1; cdr3_length: 15; d_call: NA; clone_size: NA; cdr3_aa: CASGLVVGSYNEQFF; cdr3_nt: TGTGCTAGTGGTTTGGTGGTTGGGTCCTACAATGAGCAGTTCTTC
v_call: TRBV28; j_call: TRBJ2-7; cdr3_length: 15; d_call: NA; clone_size: NA; cdr3_aa: CASSLTPVGTYEQYF; cdr3_nt: TGTGCCAGCAGTTTGACACCCGTCGGGACCTACGAGCAGTACTTC
v_call: TRBV10-1; j_call: TRBJ2-5; cdr3_length: 13; d_call: TRBD1; clone_size: NA; cdr3_aa: CASSTGGEETQYF; cdr3_nt: TGCGCCAGCAGTACAGGGGGCGAAGAGACCCAGTACTTC
v_call: TRBV30; j_call: TRBJ1-1; cdr3_length: 12; d_call: NA; clone_size: NA; cdr3_aa: CAWSWMNTEAFF; cdr3_nt: TGTGCCTGGAGTTGGATGAACACTGAAGCTTTCTTT
v_call: TRBV19; j_call: TRBJ2-1; cdr3_length: 10; d_call: NA; clone_size: NA; cdr3_aa: CATSNNEQFF; cdr3_nt: TGTGCCACCTCAAACAATGAGCAGTTCTTC
v_call: TRBV27; j_call: TRBJ2-1; cdr3_length: 14; d_call: TRBD1; clone_size: NA; cdr3_aa: CASRGQGNYNEQFF; cdr3_nt: TGTGCCAGCAGGGGACAGGGGAACTACAATGAGCAGTTCTTC
v_call: TRBV18; j_call: TRBJ1-1; cdr3_length: 13; d_call: NA; clone_size: NA; cdr3_aa: CATGGGVHTEAFF; cdr3_nt: TGTGCCACGGGGGGAGGGGTTCACACTGAAGCTTTCTTT
v_call: TRBV6-1; j_call: TRBJ2-7; cdr3_length: 15; d_call: TRBD2; clone_size: NA; cdr3_aa: CASSEEGSGSHEQYF; cdr3_nt: TGTGCCAGCAGTGAAGAAGGTAGCGGGAGCCACGAGCAGTACTTC
v_call: TRBV2; j_call: TRBJ1-5; cdr3_length: 13; d_call: TRBD1; clone_size: NA; cdr3_aa: CASGQGKNQPQHF; cdr3_nt: TGTGCCAGCGGACAGGGAAAAAATCAGCCCCAGCATTTT
v_call: TRBV27; j_call: TRBJ1-2; cdr3_length: 16; d_call: NA; clone_size: NA; cdr3_aa: CASSLSKTGWGYGYTF; cdr3_nt: TGTGCCAGCAGTTTATCGAAGACAGGTTGGGGCTATGGCTACACCTTC
v_call: TRBV6-4; j_call: TRBJ1-5; cdr3_length: 15; d_call: NA; clone_size: few; cdr3_aa: CASSDPIPADQPQHF; cdr3_nt: TGTGCCAGCAGTGACCCGATCCCCGCAGATCAGCCCCAGCATTTT
v_call: TRBV7-8; j_call: TRBJ1-1; cdr3_length: 14; d_call: NA; clone_size: few; cdr3_aa: CASSPYIMNTEAFF; cdr3_nt: TGTGCCAGCAGCCCCTATATTATGAACACTGAAGCTTTCTTT
v_call: TRBV5-6; j_call: TRBJ1-1; cdr3_length: 12; d_call: NA; clone_size: few; cdr3_aa: CASSSTSGEAFF; cdr3_nt: TGTGCCAGCAGCTCGACTTCAGGGGAAGCTTTCTTT
v_call: TRBV7-9; j_call: TRBJ2-5; cdr3_length: 15; d_call: TRBD2; clone_size: NA; cdr3_aa: CASSQTSGRVETQYF; cdr3_nt: TGTGCCAGCAGCCAGACTAGCGGGAGGGTAGAGACCCAGTACTTC
v_call: TRBV6-5; j_call: TRBJ1-1; cdr3_length: 13; d_call: NA; clone_size: NA; cdr3_aa: CARNRRMNTEAFF; cdr3_nt: TGTGCCAGGAACAGGAGGATGAACACTGAAGCTTTCTTT
v_call: TRBV4-2; j_call: TRBJ1-1; cdr3_length: 15; d_call: NA; clone_size: NA; cdr3_aa: CASSQDGKMNTEAFF; cdr3_nt: TGTGCCAGCAGCCAAGATGGTAAGATGAACACTGAAGCTTTCTTT
v_call: TRBV5-5; j_call: TRBJ2-5; cdr3_length: 13; d_call: NA; clone_size: NA; cdr3_aa: CASSLSRVETQYF; cdr3_nt: TGTGCCAGCAGCTTGTCCAGGGTGGAGACCCAGTACTTC
v_call: TRBV4-1; j_call: TRBJ1-3; cdr3_length: 15; d_call: NA; clone_size: NA; cdr3_aa: CASSKDRSSGNTIYF; cdr3_nt: TGCGCCAGCAGCAAAGACAGATCCTCTGGAAACACCATATATTTT
v_call: TRBV18; j_call: TRBJ2-7; cdr3_length: 14; d_call: TRBD1; clone_size: once; cdr3_aa: CASSLPDRVDEQYF; cdr3_nt: TGTGCCAGCTCACTCCCCGACAGGGTGGACGAGCAGTACTTC
v_call: TRBV6-5; j_call: TRBJ2-3; cdr3_length: 15; d_call: TRBD2; clone_size: few; cdr3_aa: CASSYGAGAGDTQYF; cdr3_nt: TGTGCCAGCAGTTATGGTGCGGGAGCGGGAGATACGCAGTATTTT
v_call: TRBV30; j_call: TRBJ2-1; cdr3_length: 15; d_call: TRBD2; clone_size: NA; cdr3_aa: CAWSAGTSGTNEQFF; cdr3_nt: TGTGCCTGGAGTGCGGGGACTAGCGGGACCAATGAGCAGTTCTTC
v_call: TRBV2; j_call: TRBJ2-5; cdr3_length: 13; d_call: TRBD2; clone_size: NA; cdr3_aa: CASRTSGIETQYF; cdr3_nt: TGTGCCAGCAGGACCAGCGGGATAGAGACCCAGTACTTC
v_call: TRBV21-1; j_call: TRBJ1-5; cdr3_length: 13; d_call: NA; clone_size: NA; cdr3_aa: CASTGPGISPQHF; cdr3_nt: TGTGCCAGCACGGGGCCAGGTATCTCGCCCCAGCATTTT
v_call: TRBV5-1; j_call: TRBJ1-2; cdr3_length: 15; d_call: NA; clone_size: NA; cdr3_aa: CASSLGATGSGGYTF; cdr3_nt: TGCGCCAGCAGCTTGGGGGCCACAGGGAGCGGTGGCTACACCTTC
v_call: TRBV6-6; j_call: TRBJ2-7; cdr3_length: 16; d_call: NA; clone_size: NA; cdr3_aa: CASSYRNRRGGYEQYF; cdr3_nt: TGTGCCAGCAGTTATCGCAATCGGCGTGGAGGATACGAGCAGTACTTC
v_call: TRBV6-1; j_call: TRBJ1-2; cdr3_length: 13; d_call: NA; clone_size: medium-sized; cdr3_aa: CASSREVGSGYTF; cdr3_nt: TGTGCCAGCAGCAGGGAAGTGGGTAGTGGCTACACCTTC
v_call: TRBV7-9; j_call: TRBJ1-2; cdr3_length: 11; d_call: NA; clone_size: few; cdr3_aa: CATRPPHGYTF; cdr3_nt: TGTGCCACACGGCCACCCCATGGCTACACCTTC
v_call: TRBV11-2; j_call: TRBJ2-7; cdr3_length: 13; d_call: NA; clone_size: once; cdr3_aa: CASSSGPKDEQYF; cdr3_nt: TGTGCCAGCAGCTCCGGACCTAAGGACGAGCAGTACTTC
v_call: TRBV7-2; j_call: TRBJ1-5; cdr3_length: 14; d_call: NA; clone_size: NA; cdr3_aa: CASSSARGNQPQHF; cdr3_nt: TGTGCCAGCAGCTCGGCCCGGGGCAATCAGCCCCAGCATTTT
v_call: TRBV9; j_call: TRBJ1-2; cdr3_length: 13; d_call: NA; clone_size: NA; cdr3_aa: CASSDSGVYGYTF; cdr3_nt: TGTGCCAGCAGCGACTCAGGGGTCTATGGCTACACCTTC